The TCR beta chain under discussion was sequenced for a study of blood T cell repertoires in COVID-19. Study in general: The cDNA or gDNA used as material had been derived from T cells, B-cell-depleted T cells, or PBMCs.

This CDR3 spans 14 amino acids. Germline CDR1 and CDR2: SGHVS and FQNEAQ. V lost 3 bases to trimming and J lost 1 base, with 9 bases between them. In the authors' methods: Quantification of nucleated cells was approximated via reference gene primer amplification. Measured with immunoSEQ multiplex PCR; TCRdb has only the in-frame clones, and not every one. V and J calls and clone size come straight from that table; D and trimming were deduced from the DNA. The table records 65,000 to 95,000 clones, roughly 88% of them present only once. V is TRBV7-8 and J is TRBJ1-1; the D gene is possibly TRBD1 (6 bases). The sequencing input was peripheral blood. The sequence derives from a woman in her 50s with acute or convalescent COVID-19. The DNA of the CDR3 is TGTGCCAGCAGCTTTGGCAGGGGGAACACTGAAGCTTTCTTT. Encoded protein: CASSFGRGNTEAFF.